This TCR beta chain originates from a study of T-cell reconstitution after alpha-beta-depleted transplantation in children. Germline CDR1 is KGHSH and CDR2 is LQKENI. This CDR3 has 14 residues. V lost 2 bases, J lost 3 bases, and 10 bases lay in between. A TCRbeta library incorporating unique molecular identifiers was prepared. TCRdb redid the calling of the PCR reads with MiXCR, one entry per CDR3 protein. The data contain approximately 240,000 distinct CDR3 sequences, roughly 11% of them seen just once; the ten biggest clones take up 28%. Study findings and constraints: Some patients' high day-60 TCRbeta diversity was traced to surviving recipient T cells and thymic progenitors. T-cell numbers and diversity one year post-transplant derived largely from freshly generated T cells.

Regarding this clonotype: The antigen remains unidentified.

The chain combines TRBV18 with TRBJ2-5; D gene ambiguous. The specimen was PBMCs, collected before TCRalphabeta/CD19-depleted stem cell transplant. This TCR derives from a child less than two years old with acute myeloid leukemia, due to receive a stem cell transplant. This chain's CDR3 is CASSPGYGEETQYF. DNA for the CDR3: TGTGCCAGCTCACCAGGGTATGGCGAAGAGACCCAGTACTTC.